The present T cell receptor (gamma chain) was sequenced within a study of Vδ1+ human thymocytes. Points from the study as a whole: Thymic TRG and TRD repertoires appeared highly polyclonal, with Gaussian CDR3 length distributions. Unlike peripheral blood Vdelta1+ controls, thymic delta-chain sequences included 20% to 25% Vdelta2 and few Vdelta3.

The template was reverse-transcribed extracted RNA. Pooled V-gene forward primers with one constant-region reverse primer generated the CDR3 amplicons by multiplex PCR. TCRdb re-processed the multiplex PCR reads using CATT. The profile covers tens of thousands of gamma-chain clones, with around 20% appearing a single time and 1.5% to 2% taken by the ten largest. Points on this clone: Its specificity is unknown.

From germline, CDR1 is EGSNGY and CDR2 YDSYNSKV. The junction had 4 bases not matched to a gene; V was cut back by 2 bases and J by 4 bases. This CDR3 spans 14 amino acids. The clonotype comes from a girl under three years old who had congenital heart surgery. The material sequenced was Vdelta1+ gamma-delta thymocytes from the thymus. Sample subset: FACS-sorted CD3+ TCRalphabeta- TCRVdelta1+ TCRVdelta2- thymocytes. This chain connects TRGV2 to TRGJP2. CDR3 amino acids: CATWDVNSDWIKTF. The CDR3 nucleotides are TGTGCCACCTGGGACGTCAATAGTGATTGGATCAAGACGTTT.